The clone carrying this T cell receptor (beta chain) was detected a few times. As yet, its antigen is unknown. Researchers prepared the TCRbeta library using unique molecular identifiers, the study reports. Each CDR3 protein is one row after TCRdb ran MiXCR on the PCR reads. Of fewer than 700,000 distinct CDR3 sequences listed, roughly 23% are singletons. CDR3 length: 18 residues. Losses at the gene ends were 4 bases for V and 1 base for J; bases not matched to a gene: 13. Germline V gives CDR1 SGDLS, CDR2 YYNGEE. The sample originates from a study of T-cell reconstitution after alpha-beta-depleted transplantation in children. Whole-study findings and limits: Some patients' high day-60 TCRbeta diversity was traced to surviving recipient T cells and thymic progenitors. At one year after transplant, newly produced T cells mostly accounted for T-cell counts and diversity. Reportedly, alpha-beta T cells present about two months post-transplant originated from several hundred expanded clones of graft origin.

The receptor comes from a boy younger than two who had a stem cell transplant for acute myeloid leukemia, so the T cells may come from the graft donor. The gene calls are TRBV9 and TRBJ2-3, with TRBD1 identical over 9 bases. The material was PBMCs, mostly from graft donor cells, obtained 360 days after TCRalphabeta/CD19-depleted stem cell transplant. CDR3 bases: TGTGCCAGCAGCCCTGAGACCGGGACAGGGAGAGGCACAGATACGCAGTATTTT. This sequence encodes CASSPETGTGRGTDTQYF.